Listed here are 21 T cell receptor beta chains from one sample, sequenced in a study of T cell responses to AZD1222 COVID-19 vaccine. Data came from immunoSEQ multiplex PCR; TCRdb stores just in-frame clones and leaves some out. The table records over 85,000 clones, roughly 83% of them present only once. The source was peripheral blood, collected on day 0 of AZD1222 vaccination. Source of these receptors: an adult in good health.

The V gene is TRBV3-1 (or the pseudogene TRBV3-2), the J gene TRBJ1-2; no reliable D call. There are 14 residues in the CDR3. The ends were cut back, 0 bases at V and 7 bases at J, with 12 bases in the middle. The germline gives CDR1 LGHDT, CDR2 YNNKEL (reference sequence). The CDR3 here is CASSQDRPISGYTF. The CDR3 DNA is TGTGCCAGCAGCCAAGATCGGCCCATCAGTGGCTACACCTTC.

The J gene is TRBJ2-4, the V gene TRBV28; maybe TRBD1 (6 bases). Germline V gene lookup returns CDR1 MDHEN and CDR2 SYDVKM. The CDR3 has 14 amino acids. Trimming pared 6 bases from V and 7 bases from J, leaving 16 bases between. The DNA for the CDR3 is TGTGCCAGCAGCTTACAGGGCCGGATGAACATTCAGTACTTC. Amino acid sequence: CASSLQGRMNIQYF.

The chain carries TRBV7-2 and TRBJ2-2; the match to TRBD2 covers 12 bases. Per germline, CDR1 SGHTA and CDR2 FQGNSA. The ends lost 5 bases at V and 7 bases at J; junction bases unmatched: 5. The CDR3 length is 15 residues. CDR3 protein: CASSPLAGGGGELFF. CDR3 nucleotides: TGTGCCAGCAGCCCACTAGCGGGGGGCGGCGGGGAGCTGTTTTTT.

The rearrangement uses TRBV28 and TRBJ1-4, with D maybe TRBD1 (6 bases). The CDR3 totals 15 residues. The germline gives CDR1 MDHEN, CDR2 SYDVKM. V shed 6 bases and J shed 7 bases, with 18 bases lying between them. The CDR3 DNA is TGTGCCAGCAGGACTGACAGGATTCATCGTGAAAAACTGTTTTTT. Translation gives CASRTDRIHREKLFF.

V and J are TRBV9 and TRBJ2-3; D is uncertain. Deletions cut 0 bases from V and 2 bases from J, with 7 bases between. There are 14 residues in the CDR3. Germline V gene lookup returns CDR1 SGDLS and CDR2 YYNGEE. CDR3 in amino acids: CASSVVSLTDTQYF. DNA of the CDR3: TGTGCCAGCAGCGTAGTCAGCCTCACAGATACGCAGTATTTT.

V gene TRBV7-3 combines with J gene TRBJ2-5; D is possibly TRBD2 (5 bases). V was trimmed by 5 bases and J by 3 bases, leaving 10 bases between them. Germline CDR1 SGHTA, CDR2 FQGTGA. The CDR3 loop spans 13 amino acids. CDR3 nucleotide sequence: TGTGCCAGCAGCATTAGCGATGAAGAGACCCAGTACTTC. Translated: CASSISDEETQYF.

The chain is built from TRBV12-3 or TRBV12-4 and TRBJ2-2; D gene unclear. V lost 5 bases and J lost 5, with 9 bases in between. The CDR3 sequence is 13 residues long. Here the CDR3 reads CASSVQQTGELFF. CDR3 in DNA: TGTGCCAGCAGTGTGCAGCAGACCGGGGAGCTGTTTTTT.

This chain links TRBV28 with TRBJ1-1; no reliable D call. CDR1 is MDHEN, CDR2 SYDVKM, per germline. The ends were cut back, 7 bases at V and 4 bases at J, with 13 bases in the middle. This CDR3 contains 13 residues. The CDR3 sequence: CASIPSRVTEAFF. The CDR3 DNA sequence: TGTGCCAGCATTCCCTCAAGGGTCACTGAAGCTTTCTTT.

The gene calls are TRBV29-1 and TRBJ2-2; unclear D gene. Per germline, CDR1 SQVTM and CDR2 ANQGSEA. The CDR3 totals 11 residues. With 7 bases removed from V and 9 bases from J, the gap between germline ends came to 12 bases. CDR3 in DNA: TGCAGCGCTACGTCCTCCTGGGAGCTGTTTTTT. This codes for CSATSSWELFF.

The gene calls are TRBV12-3 or TRBV12-4 and TRBJ2-2, with 7 positions matching TRBD2. The junction had 2 bases not matched to a gene; V was cut back by 7 bases and J by 6 bases. The CDR3 is made up of 12 amino acids. The CDR3, as DNA: TGTGCCAGCACCCGGGGGGCCGGGGAGCTGTTTTTT. This sequence encodes CASTRGAGELFF.

The rearrangement links TRBV5-4 to TRBJ2-5; D unclear. The V end lost 5 bases, the J end lost 5 bases, and 10 bases lay between the germline ends. The CDR3 extends over 12 amino acids. The germline V gene has CDR1 SGHNT and CDR2 YYREEE (reference sequence). The CDR3: CASSLQLETQYF. In DNA, the CDR3 is TGTGCCAGCAGTTTACAATTGGAGACCCAGTACTTC.

V gene TRBV10-3 combines with J gene TRBJ2-3; 11 bases are shared with TRBD2. J lost 2 bases, V lost 9 bases, and 7 bases had no gene match. The CDR3 spans 15 residues. Germline CDR1 and CDR2: ENHRY and SYGVKD. CDR3 residues: CAILAGEKNTDTQYF. The CDR3 DNA is TGTGCCATACTAGCGGGAGAGAAAAACACAGATACGCAGTATTTT.

The chain has TRBV7-2 and TRBJ1-4; D remains unclear. CDR1 SGHTA and CDR2 FQGNSA come from the germline V gene. With 3 bases removed from V and 5 bases from J, the gap between germline ends came to 10 bases. CDR3 size: 14 residues. This chain's CDR3 is CASSFRGRNEKLFF. The CDR3 coding sequence is TGTGCCAGCAGCTTCCGAGGGAGAAATGAAAAACTGTTTTTT.

The chain combines TRBV19 with TRBJ2-2; D remains ambiguous. Germline V gene sequence: CDR1 LNHDA, CDR2 SQIVND (reference sequence). V was pared by 0 bases and J by 4 bases, with 3 bases between. The CDR3 consists of 13 residues. The CDR3 loop reads CASSIEGTGELFF. In nucleotides, the CDR3 is TGTGCCAGTAGTATAGAGGGCACCGGGGAGCTGTTTTTT.

This chain joins TRBV7-8 and TRBJ1-2; D is unresolved. The CDR3 is made up of 14 amino acids. Germline loops: CDR1 SGHVS, CDR2 FQNEAQ. V lost 5 bases and J 3 bases, leaving 13 bases between the germline ends. In DNA form, the CDR3 reads TGTGCCAGCAGCCAAGGGTCTCAGGACTATGGCTACACCTTC. Translation gives CASSQGSQDYGYTF.

This chain uses TRBV5-5 with TRBJ1-4; TRBD1 might be the D (5 bases). This CDR3 region has 14 residues. Germline CDR1 and CDR2: SGHKS and YYEKEE (reference sequence). The V end was cut by 0 bases, the J end by 8 bases, with 11 bases between. CDR3 in DNA: TGTGCCAGCAGCTTGGACGGGGGAGAAGAAAAACTGTTTTTT. This encodes CASSLDGGEEKLFF.

V and J are TRBV6-5 and TRBJ1-2; unclear D gene. The germline V gene encodes CDR1 MNHEY and CDR2 SVGAGI. The CDR3 runs to 15 residues. V was trimmed by 0 bases and J by 4 bases, leaving 12 bases between them. The CDR3 is CASSYSRVGFYGYTF. The CDR3 DNA follows: TGTGCCAGCAGTTACTCCCGGGTCGGGTTCTATGGCTACACCTTC.

CDR3 in DNA: TGTGCCAGCAGCGTAGGAGGAGGGCCAGAAGCTTTCTTT. Amino acid sequence: CASSVGGGPEAFF. The chain recombines TRBV9 with TRBJ1-1; the D is unclear. This CDR3 comprises 13 residues. Looked up from germline, CDR1 is SGDLS and CDR2 is YYNGEE. V lost 0 bases and J lost 8, with 11 bases in between.

This clone was detected only once. The chain is built from TRBV28 and TRBJ1-1; D is perhaps TRBD1 (6 bases). There are 15 residues in the CDR3. From germline, CDR1 is MDHEN and CDR2 SYDVKM. V dropped 3 bases and J dropped 1 base, with 12 bases sitting between them. The chain's CDR3 is CASSFSLGGNTEAFF. The CDR3 nucleotides are TGTGCCAGCAGTTTTAGTTTAGGGGGGAACACTGAAGCTTTCTTT.

This clone was counted only a few times. J is TRBJ1-2 and V is TRBV6-5; D perhaps matches TRBD1 (5 bases). The length of the CDR3 is 13 residues. Germline-derived CDR1 and CDR2 are MNHEY and SVGAGI. V lost 0 bases and J lost 7, with 9 bases in between. CDR3 sequence reads: CASSYSTGGGYTF. The CDR3 region has the DNA TGTGCCAGCAGTTACTCGACGGGGGGTGGCTACACCTTC.

This sequence joins TRBV6-2 or TRBV6-3 and TRBJ2-3; 13 nucleotides line up with TRBD2. CDR1 and CDR2 from the germline V gene are MNHEY and SVGEGT. J lost 7 bases, V lost 4 bases, and 5 bases had no gene match. This CDR3 is 15 amino acids long. CDR3 residues: CASSLTSGGLYTQYF. The CDR3 DNA is TGTGCCAGCAGTTTGACTAGCGGGGGGCTGTATACGCAGTATTTT.